Following are 13 T cell receptor beta chains from one sample sequenced in a study of blood T cells in healthy people across ages (dated by TCRdb to between 2015 and 2017). The protocol used for the library was 5' RACE. Sequenced on an Illumina HiSeq 2500. A second PCR of roughly 6 to 11 cycles was run with a J-beta primer mix and a sample-barcoded 5' primer. TCRdb trimmed the raw reads at Q25, called clones with MiXCR and kept productive beta chains. Identical CDR3 proteins give one entry, which carries the most common genes and DNA. The table for this sample lists 1.2 million to 1.5 million distinct CDR3 sequences; about 40% of them were counted only once. 7% to 9% of the sample comes from the top ten. Sequences were obtained from blood. Receptor source: a woman younger than 35 in good health.

The gene calls are TRBV27 and TRBJ2-4; D unclear. The CDR3 consists of 17 residues. Trimming cost V 3 bases and J 0 bases, with 15 bases left between them. Germline V gene data show CDR1 as MNHEY and CDR2 as SMNVEV (reference sequence). CDR3 nucleotides: TGTGCCAGCAGTTTCCGCGGCAGAACCATAGCCAAAAACATTCAGTACTTC. Its translation is CASSFRGRTIAKNIQYF.

With respect to this clonotype: A junction boundary mismatches the germline segment, possibly from a read error. The chain carries TRBV6-2 or TRBV6-3 and TRBJ2-3; D possibly corresponds to TRBD1 (5 bases). Per the germline V gene, CDR1 is MNHEY and CDR2 is SVGEGT. The CDR3 has 14 residues. The CDR3 bases are TGTACCAGCAGCGAGCAGGGTGGGGCAGATACGCAGTATTTT. Translating it yields CTSSEQGGADTQYF.

The V and J genes are TRBV6-2 or TRBV6-3 and TRBJ2-7; 12 bases fit TRBD2. J was trimmed by 1 base and V by 6 bases; bases with no gene match: 7. Germline V CDR1 and CDR2: MNHEY, SVGEGT. CDR3 length: 16 amino acids. The CDR3 sequence: CASSSIGLAGSYEQYF. The CDR3 DNA reads TGTGCCAGCAGCTCCATCGGACTAGCGGGATCCTACGAGCAGTACTTC.

The chain has TRBV7-6 and TRBJ1-1; tentatively, D is TRBD1 (5 bases). This CDR3 comprises 16 residues. The V end was cut by 5 bases, the J end by 4 bases, with 20 bases between. Germline assignment: CDR1 SGHVS and CDR2 FNYEAQ. CDR3 region: CASSRQLLSSATEAFF. The CDR3 DNA is TGTGCCAGCAGCAGACAGCTCTTATCTTCTGCCACTGAAGCTTTCTTT.

V and J are TRBV20-1 and TRBJ1-5; D may be TRBD1 (6 bases). The germline V gene encodes CDR1 DFQATT and CDR2 SNEGSKA (reference sequence). This CDR3 region has 12 residues. V shed 6 bases and J shed 6 bases, with 12 bases lying between them. The CDR3 is CSAGQPRQPQHF. In nucleotides, the CDR3 is TGCAGTGCCGGACAGCCCCGTCAGCCCCAGCATTTT.

The V call is TRBV11-2, the J call TRBJ2-7; 10 nucleotides align to TRBD1. The V gene's germline CDR1 is SGHAT and CDR2 FQNNGV. The CDR3 has 16 residues. Trimming cost V 4 bases and J 5 bases; bases outside gene matches: 11. The DNA for the CDR3 is TGTGCCAGCAGCTCCATCCCGGGACAGGGGACCCACGAGCAGTACTTC. Translated, it gives CASSSIPGQGTHEQYF.

This clonotype was recorded once. The junction differs from germline at one of its ends, possibly a read error. J is TRBJ2-1 and V is TRBV11-2, with TRBD2 identical over 8 bases. Germline CDR1 SGHAT, CDR2 FQNNGV. The CDR3 has 16 amino acids. CDR3: CTSRVRKRELGNEQFF. CDR3 coding DNA: TGTACCAGCAGGGTCAGGAAGCGGGAGCTAGGCAATGAGCAGTTCTTC. The full variable domain, its missing parts supplied by reference TRBV11-2 and TRBJ2-1, is EAGVAQSPRYKIIEKRQSVAFWCNPISGHATLYWYQQILGQGPKLLIQFQNNGVVDDSQLPKDRFSAERLKGVDSTLKIQPAKLEDSAVYLCTSRVRKRELGNEQFFGPGTRLTVL.

The chain couples TRBV20-1 to TRBJ2-4; D is unresolved. Trimming left V 3 bases short and J 8 bases short, with 17 bases between. The CDR3 has 14 amino acids. Germline CDR1 is DFQATT and CDR2 is SNEGSKA (reference sequence). The CDR3 coding sequence is TGCAGTGCTAGTCCATTCTTGGGTCAGGACATTCAGTACTTC. This translates into CSASPFLGQDIQYF.

The chain couples TRBV12-3 or TRBV12-4 to TRBJ2-7, with 12 bases identical to TRBD2. CDR3 length equals 18 residues. J lost 7 bases, V lost 1 base, and 14 bases had no gene match. In DNA, the CDR3 is TGTGCCAGCAGTTTAGAGACTAGCGGGAGACCTGGGTACAATGAGCAGTACTTC. Encoded protein: CASSLETSGRPGYNEQYF.

This clonotype was counted a few times. V and J are TRBV7-6 and TRBJ2-3; 12 positions match TRBD2. The CDR3 loop spans 16 amino acids. Germline V lookup: CDR1 SGHVS, CDR2 FNYEAQ. Germline trimming cut 0 bases from V and 4 bases from J; bases unmatched to any gene: 2. This CDR3 is CASSLATSGGPDTQYF. DNA of the CDR3: TGTGCCAGCAGCTTAGCGACTAGCGGGGGTCCAGATACGCAGTATTTT.

This clonotype was counted between two and nine times. J is TRBJ2-5 and V is TRBV5-6; D assignment may be TRBD1 or TRBD2 (5 bases each). The germline V gene encodes CDR1 SGHDT and CDR2 YYEEEE. The CDR3 length is 15 residues. Trimming left V 8 bases short and J 13 bases short, with 30 bases between. CDR3 loop: CASRGLLISLQRSYF. The CDR3 coding sequence is TGTGCCAGTCGGGGCCTACTAATAAGTCTACAGCGGTCGTACTTC.

The chain employs TRBV7-9 and TRBJ2-7; 9 bases agree with TRBD2. V dropped 5 bases and J dropped 5; count of bases not matched to a gene: 10. The length of the CDR3 is 15 residues. CDR1 is SEHNR and CDR2 is FQNEAQ in the germline V gene (reference sequence). The CDR3 is CASSSEGLAKNEQYF. The CDR3 DNA reads as TGTGCCAGCAGCAGCGAAGGACTAGCGAAAAACGAGCAGTACTTC. Full variable domain (remainder filled in from reference TRBV7-9 and TRBJ2-7): DTGVSQNPRHKITKRGQNVTFRCDPISEHNRLYWYRQTLGQGPEFLTYFQNEAQLEKSRLLSDRFSAERPKGSFSTLEIQRTEQGDSAMYLCASSSEGLAKNEQYFGPGTRLTVT.

This clonotype was seen more than once but under ten times. The J gene is TRBJ1-6, the V gene TRBV6-5; 8 bases agree with TRBD1. Germline trimming cut 6 bases from V and 3 bases from J; bases unmatched to any gene: 4. CDR1 and CDR2 (germline): MNHEY, SVGAGI. CDR3 length: 15 residues. For the CDR3, the DNA is TGTGCCAGCAGCCCCGACAGGGGCTATAATTCACCCCTCCACTTT. It translates to CASSPDRGYNSPLHF.